Each of the 32 T cell receptor beta chains below was sequenced from the same sample in a study of regulatory T cells in long-lasting Graves disease. Arm-PCR with iRepertoire HTBI primers amplified the CDR3 regions for these TCR beta libraries. Via MiXCR, TCRdb re-called the multiplex PCR reads, giving one row per CDR3 protein. The sample includes around 330,000 distinct CDR3 sequences, over 15% of them seen just once. Sample time point: newly diagnosed GD, antithyroid drugs for less than 3 months. Generation of the TCR library employed RNA extracted from PBMCs. The sequencing here drew on peripheral blood mononuclear cells (PBMCs), taken at new diagnosis, from a patient treated with antithyroid drugs. The receptor set was obtained from a female donor with Graves disease.

The table lists this clonotype with a few counts. This chain joins TRBV30 and TRBJ2-1, with D perhaps TRBD2 (5 bases). Trimming removed 4 bases at V and 8 bases at J, with 9 bases between. Germline lookup yields CDR1 GTSNPN and CDR2 SVGIG (reference sequence). The CDR3 sequence is 11 residues long. CDR3 region: CAWTYSDEQFF. The DNA of the CDR3 is TGTGCCTGGACGTATAGCGATGAGCAGTTCTTC.

The chain has TRBV24-1 and TRBJ1-2; D ambiguous. In germline, CDR1 is KGHDR, CDR2 SFDVKD. V was shortened by 1 base and J by 5 bases, with 7 bases between the two germline ends. CDR3 length: 13 amino acids. CDR3 protein: CATSDFFGYGYTF. The CDR3 DNA reads TGTGCCACCAGTGATTTTTTCGGGTATGGCTACACCTTC.

This clonotype came up a few times. The chain couples TRBV5-1 to TRBJ1-5; D is perhaps TRBD1 (5 bases). V was cut by 0 bases and J by 7 bases, with 14 bases left in between. The CDR3 contains 15 residues. Germline-derived CDR1 and CDR2 are SGHRS and YFSETQ. The DNA for the CDR3 is TGCGCCAGCAGCTTGGCCGGGGGATTCGGCCAGCCCCAGCATTTT. Amino acid sequence: CASSLAGGFGQPQHF.

In its sample, this clonotype was seen many times. This rearrangement joins TRBV27 to TRBJ1-2; 9 bases align to TRBD1. This CDR3 has 13 residues. Germline assignment: CDR1 MNHEY and CDR2 SMNVEV (reference sequence). The V and J ends lost 5 bases and 3 bases, in that order; junction bases with no gene match: 1. The CDR3 nucleotides read TGTGCCAGCAGTGGACAGGGGCACTATGGCTACACCTTC. Protein product: CASSGQGHYGYTF.

This clonotype appeared many times. The CDR3 sequence: CATGAGVNTEAFF. CDR3 in DNA: TGTGCCACCGGGGCCGGGGTGAACACTGAAGCTTTCTTT. The rearrangement uses TRBV10-3 and TRBJ1-1; D perhaps matches TRBD1 (5 bases). CDR3 size: 13 residues. Germline assignment: CDR1 ENHRY and CDR2 SYGVKD. The V end was cut by 10 bases, the J end by 0 bases, with 12 bases between.

The J gene is TRBJ2-7, the V gene TRBV2; D is ambiguous. CDR3 length: 14 residues. Germline-derived CDR1 and CDR2 are SNHLY and FYNNEI. The V and J ends lost 0 bases and 6 bases respectively, with 12 bases between them. CDR3 DNA sequence: TGTGCCAGCAGTGAAGCCCTTCCGCGGAGCGAGCAGTACTTC. This sequence encodes CASSEALPRSEQYF.

This clonotype was seen only once. Given a far larger clone just one base away, this is likely a sequencing read error. The chain is built from TRBV7-2 and TRBJ2-3, with unresolved D. From germline, CDR1 is SGHTA and CDR2 FQGNSA. This CDR3 is built from 12 residues. Between the trimmed V and J ends, which lost 8 bases and 6 bases, there was a span of 12 bases. The CDR3 loop is CASGSLIDTQYF. In DNA form, the CDR3 reads TGTGCCAGCGGCTCCCTGATTGATACGCAGTATTTT.

This clonotype has a count of ten or more. The chain recombines TRBV14 with TRBJ2-4; D ambiguous. From germline, CDR1 is SGHDN and CDR2 FVKESK. V lost 4 bases, J lost 7 bases, and 8 bases lay in between. This CDR3 spans 12 amino acids. CDR3 in DNA: TGTGCCAGCAGCCTGACCCCCAACATTCAGTACTTC. This gives the protein CASSLTPNIQYF.

At least ten counts were recorded for this clonotype. The chain recombines TRBV28 with TRBJ2-7; 11 bases fit TRBD2. The V gene end was trimmed by 5 bases and the J gene end by 4 bases; junction bases not matched to a gene: 4. This CDR3 spans 14 amino acids. Looked up from germline, CDR1 is MDHEN and CDR2 is SYDVKM. The CDR3 spells CASSLLAGDYEQYF. Written as DNA, the CDR3 is TGTGCCAGCAGTCTACTAGCGGGAGATTACGAGCAGTACTTC.

The V call is TRBV12-3 or TRBV12-4, the J call TRBJ1-2; possible D gene TRBD1, 6 bases. V was pared by 6 bases and J by 7 bases, with 18 bases between. The CDR3 extends over 14 amino acids. CDR3: CASRDSLEVSGYTF. DNA of the CDR3: TGTGCCAGCAGGGACAGCCTTGAGGTCTCTGGCTACACCTTC.

This clonotype was detected ten times or more. The chain joins TRBV7-8 to TRBJ2-1; 8 nucleotides align to TRBD2. From germline, CDR1 is SGHVS and CDR2 FQNEAQ. This CDR3 contains 16 residues. Trimming took 1 base from V and 3 from J; bases not matched to a gene: 5. CDR3 sequence reads: CASSLDETSDYNEQFF. As DNA, the CDR3 is TGTGCCAGCAGCTTAGATGAGACTAGCGACTACAATGAGCAGTTCTTC.

This clonotype was counted between two and nine times. The chain links TRBV15 to TRBJ2-5; D is unclear. This CDR3 is built from 12 residues. Looked up from germline, CDR1 is LNHNV and CDR2 is YYDKDF (reference sequence). V was pared by 4 bases and J by 5 bases, with 8 bases between. In DNA form, the CDR3 reads TGTGCCACCAGCAAAAATGGGGAGACCCAGTACTTC. The encoded protein is CATSKNGETQYF.

Notes on this clonotype: A far larger clone is just one base off, so this is likely a read error. The rearrangement uses TRBV12-3 or TRBV12-4 and TRBJ2-1; 9 bases match TRBD1. This CDR3 has 11 residues. With 5 bases clipped from V and 10 bases from J, the junction kept 0 bases outside the gene matches. CDR3 DNA sequence: TGTGCCAGCAGTGGACAGGGGGAGCAGTTCTTC. Encoded protein: CASSGQGEQFF.

There are a few counts of this clonotype. This rearrangement joins TRBV3-1 to TRBJ2-1; D might be TRBD1 or TRBD2, each matching 5 bases. Looked up from germline, CDR1 is LGHDT and CDR2 is YNNKEL (reference sequence). V shed 6 bases and J shed 6 bases, with 12 bases lying between them. The CDR3 spans 13 residues. The CDR3 here is CASRPIGTNEQFF. The DNA for the CDR3 is TGTGCCAGCAGACCCATTGGGACCAATGAGCAGTTCTTC.

This clonotype was counted many times. The J gene is TRBJ2-6, the V gene TRBV5-1; D not resolved. This CDR3 contains 16 residues. Germline lookup yields CDR1 SGHRS and CDR2 YFSETQ. Trimming took off 0 bases at V and 0 bases at J, with 7 bases between the two ends. Here the CDR3 reads CASSLGHSSGANVLTF. In nucleotides, the CDR3 is TGCGCCAGCAGCTTGGGACATTCCTCTGGGGCCAACGTCCTGACTTTC.

This clonotype has a count of ten or more. The chain couples TRBV7-9 to TRBJ2-7, with D unresolved. CDR1 and CDR2 from the germline V gene are SEHNR and FQNEAQ (reference sequence). CDR3 size: 15 residues. V lost 5 bases to trimming and J lost 6 bases, with 20 bases between them. Here the CDR3 reads CASSPPGWGKGEQYF. CDR3 DNA: TGTGCCAGCAGCCCCCCAGGTTGGGGAAAGGGCGAGCAGTACTTC.

The gene calls are TRBV9 and TRBJ2-1, with D tentatively TRBD2 (6 bases). Trimming shortened V by 0 bases and J by 3 bases, and 31 bases separated the two germline ends. The CDR3 has 22 residues. Germline values: CDR1 SGDLS, CDR2 YYNGEE. The CDR3 sequence: CASSVGLVGSADKNPVYNEQFF. The CDR3, as DNA: TGTGCCAGCAGCGTAGGACTAGTGGGATCCGCGGATAAGAACCCCGTCTACAATGAGCAGTTCTTC.

This clonotype occurred many times. The CDR3 region is CATSEGRDGYTF. For the CDR3, the DNA is TGTGCCACCAGTGAGGGGCGTGATGGCTACACCTTC. The chain combines TRBV24-1 with TRBJ1-2, with D possibly being TRBD1 (5 bases). The CDR3 spans 12 residues. The germline V gene has CDR1 KGHDR and CDR2 SFDVKD. Trimming removed 4 bases at V and 6 bases at J, with 8 bases between.

This clonotype was counted at least ten times. The chain recombines TRBV6-1 with TRBJ1-4; D possibly corresponds to TRBD1 (5 bases). Trimming stripped 6 bases from V and 0 bases from J, with 11 bases between. The V gene's germline CDR1 is MNHNS and CDR2 SASEGT. The CDR3 sequence is 15 residues long. The CDR3 DNA reads as TGTGCCAGCAGCGGGGGTTGGGCAACTAATGAAAAACTGTTTTTT. Residues: CASSGGWATNEKLFF.

Ten or more counts support this clonotype. The chain has TRBV6-1 and TRBJ2-5, with 7 bases fitting TRBD1. Unmatched junction bases numbered 8, after V lost 11 bases and J lost 5 bases. The length of the CDR3 is 12 residues. Germline V gene sequence: CDR1 MNHNS, CDR2 SASEGT. The CDR3 loop reads CASRGGPETQYF. The CDR3 region has the DNA TGTGCCTCCCGAGGGGGCCCGGAGACCCAGTACTTC.

This clonotype appeared many times. The rearrangement joins TRBV10-3 to TRBJ2-7; 7 bases fit TRBD1. Germline V gene data show CDR1 as ENHRY and CDR2 as SYGVKD. The CDR3 sequence is 13 residues long. V dropped 6 bases and J dropped 6; count of bases not matched to a gene: 8. CDR3 residues: CAIRKDRDGEQYF. CDR3 sequence (DNA): TGTGCCATCAGGAAAGACAGGGACGGCGAGCAGTACTTC.

The gene calls are TRBV15 and TRBJ1-4; TRBD1 might be the D (5 bases). V was cut by 0 bases and J by 0 bases, with 8 bases left in between. The CDR3 has 16 residues. From germline, CDR1 is LNHNV and CDR2 YYDKDF (reference sequence). CDR3 region: CATSRDLTATNEKLFF. The CDR3 bases are TGTGCCACCAGCAGAGATCTGACAGCAACTAATGAAAAACTGTTTTTT. Using reference TRBV15 and TRBJ1-4 for the parts outside the CDR3, the full variable domain is DAMVIQNPRYQVTQFGKPVTLSCSQTLNHNVMYWYQQKSSQAPKLLFHYYDKDFNNEADTPDNFQSRRPNTSFCFLDIRSPGLGDTAMYLCATSRDLTATNEKLFFGSGTQLSVL.

This clonotype showed up just a few times. The rearrangement links TRBV9 to TRBJ1-1, with 8 bases matching TRBD1. Germline loops: CDR1 SGDLS, CDR2 YYNGEE. Trimming removed 2 bases from V and 4 bases from J; junction bases left unmatched: 7. The CDR3 covers 15 residues. The CDR3 bases are TGTGCCAGCAGCGTCGTCAGGGGGCCCAGCACTGAAGCTTTCTTT. It is translated as CASSVVRGPSTEAFF.

This clonotype was detected ten times or more. This chain joins TRBV10-3 and TRBJ2-7, with D unclear. With 6 bases removed from V and 6 bases from J, the gap between germline ends came to 12 bases. Germline V gives CDR1 ENHRY, CDR2 SYGVKD. The CDR3 spans 12 residues. CDR3 in amino acids: CAIRSPGTEQYF. As DNA, the CDR3 is TGTGCCATCAGGTCCCCGGGTACCGAGCAGTACTTC.

This clonotype was found a few times. This sequence joins TRBV19 and TRBJ2-1; possibly TRBD1 for D (6 bases). This CDR3 region has 15 residues. Trimming removed 3 bases from V and 2 bases from J, with 11 bases in between. From germline, CDR1 is LNHDA and CDR2 SQIVND (reference sequence). The CDR3 sequence is CASSITGSPYNEQFF. DNA of the CDR3: TGTGCCAGTAGTATTACAGGGTCCCCCTACAATGAGCAGTTCTTC.

In its sample, this clonotype was seen a few times. V and J are TRBV12-3 or TRBV12-4 and TRBJ2-3; unclear D gene. CDR3 length: 14 amino acids. V shed 4 bases and J shed 2 bases, with 10 bases lying between them. CDR3 region: CASSYRAATDTQYF. CDR3 nucleotide sequence: TGTGCCAGCAGTTATCGGGCCGCCACAGATACGCAGTATTTT.

The V call is TRBV20-1, the J call TRBJ1-2; the D gene is possibly TRBD1 (5 bases). Germline CDR1 reads DFQATT; CDR2 reads SNEGSKA (reference sequence). V lost 0 bases and J lost 0, with 14 bases in between. The CDR3 extends over 16 amino acids. CDR3 region: CSARDLDLRANYGYTF. The CDR3 region has the DNA TGCAGTGCTAGAGATTTAGACCTCAGGGCTAACTATGGCTACACCTTC.

This clonotype was seen repeatedly, ten times or more. The chain recombines TRBV7-9 with TRBJ2-1; tentatively, D is TRBD2 (5 bases). Germline CDR1 reads SEHNR; CDR2 reads FQNEAQ (reference sequence). The V and J ends lost 1 base and 7 bases respectively, with 17 bases between them. The CDR3 is made up of 16 amino acids. For the CDR3, the DNA is TGTGCCAGCAGCTTAGTTCGGGGAATTGTTAGGAATGAGCAGTTCTTC. This translates into CASSLVRGIVRNEQFF.

This clonotype has at least ten counts. The V call is TRBV7-2, the J call TRBJ2-3; D is possibly TRBD2 (5 bases). Germline V gives CDR1 SGHTA, CDR2 FQGNSA. V was pared by 5 bases and J by 4 bases, with 13 bases between. The CDR3 sequence is 14 residues long. This CDR3 is CASSPGLLPDTQYF. DNA for the CDR3: TGTGCCAGCAGCCCTGGACTTCTACCAGATACGCAGTATTTT. Full variable domain (outside the CDR3, taken from reference TRBV7-2 and TRBJ2-3): GAGVSQSPSNKVTEKGKDVELRCDPISGHTALYWYRQSLGQGLEFLIYFQGNSAPDKSGLPSDRFSAERTGGSVSTLTIQRTQQEDSAVYLCASSPGLLPDTQYFGPGTRLTVL.

This clonotype has a count of ten or more. The rearrangement uses TRBV30 and TRBJ2-1; 8 bases align to TRBD2. CDR1 and CDR2 (germline): GTSNPN, SVGIG (reference sequence). The CDR3 has 15 residues. J lost 1 base, V lost 6 bases, and 8 bases had no gene match. The CDR3 DNA reads TGTGCCTGTACGGGAGGGCCATCTTCCTACAATGAGCAGTTCTTC. Amino acid sequence: CACTGGPSSYNEQFF.

A word on this clonotype: It may be a read error: a sequence one base away is much more abundant. V gene TRBV29-1 combines with J gene TRBJ2-7, with a tentative D call TRBD2 (6 bases). The CDR3 consists of 10 residues. V was trimmed by 7 bases and J by 6 bases, leaving 10 bases between them. The V gene's germline CDR1 is SQVTM and CDR2 ANQGSEA. The CDR3 sequence is CSAGVFEQYF. In DNA, the CDR3 is TGCAGCGCGGGGGTATTCGAGCAGTACTTC.

With regard to this clonotype: A much larger clone differs from this one at a single base, so this may be a read error. The conserved closing phenylalanine or tryptophan is absent in this CDR3, likely reflecting a read error. V and J are TRBV9 and TRBJ1-1; D gene unclear. The ends were cut back, 3 bases at V and 6 bases at J, with 15 bases in the middle. CDR3 length: 14 amino acids. CDR1 is SGDLS, CDR2 YYNGEE, per germline. The CDR3 nucleotides read TGTGCCAGCAGCGAAGCGACTGGAGTGGCTGAAGCTTTCGTT. Amino acids: CASSEATGVAEAFV.